One sample yielded the 22 T cell receptor beta chains listed below, sequenced in a study of T cell responses to AZD1222 COVID-19 vaccine. Clones were sequenced by immunoSEQ multiplex PCR, and TCRdb holds only the in-frame ones, with some missing. The repertoire has some 150,000 clones, just under 90% of them found once; the top ten carry roughly 4%. This specimen consisted of peripheral blood, obtained 28 days after the second dose of the MenACWY control vaccine. These receptor sequences come from an adult who received the MenACWY meningococcal vaccine as a control.

The DNA of the CDR3 is TGTGCCAGCAGTTTAGGGCAGGGAGCTAACTATGGCTACACCTTC. This sequence encodes CASSLGQGANYGYTF. The J gene is TRBJ1-2, the V gene TRBV27; D perhaps matches TRBD1 (5 bases). Trimming removed 2 bases at V and 0 bases at J, with 10 bases between. Germline CDR1 reads MNHEY; CDR2 reads SMNVEV (reference sequence). This CDR3 has 15 residues.

The chain couples TRBV6-1 to TRBJ2-5, with D tentatively TRBD1 or TRBD2 (5 bases each). The germline gives CDR1 MNHNS, CDR2 SASEGT. This CDR3 region has 15 residues. V lost 3 bases, J lost 2 bases, and 13 bases lay in between. CDR3 loop: CASSDGSWGQETQYF. The CDR3, as DNA: TGTGCCAGCAGTGACGGATCCTGGGGGCAAGAGACCCAGTACTTC.

The chain joins TRBV9 to TRBJ1-1; D possibly corresponds to TRBD1 (5 bases). The V end lost 4 bases, the J end lost 8 bases, and 12 bases lay between the germline ends. Per germline, CDR1 SGDLS and CDR2 YYNGEE. CDR3 length: 12 residues. CDR3: CASSPHEGEAFF. CDR3 sequence (DNA): TGTGCCAGCAGCCCTCATGAGGGGGAAGCTTTCTTT. Drawing the rest from reference TRBV9 and TRBJ1-1, the complete variable domain is DSGVTQTPKHLITATGQRVTLRCSPRSGDLSVYWYQQSLDQGLQFLIQYYNGEERAKGNILERFSAQQFPDLHSELNLSSLELGDSALYFCASSPHEGEAFFGQGTRLTVV.

This chain uses TRBV28 with TRBJ2-2; no firm D call. The germline CDR1 and CDR2 sequences are MDHEN and SYDVKM. V dropped 4 bases and J dropped 0 bases, with 9 bases sitting between them. CDR3 length: 15 amino acids. CDR3 loop: CASSYRWTNTGELFF. CDR3 DNA sequence: TGTGCCAGCAGTTATAGGTGGACGAACACCGGGGAGCTGTTTTTT.

The gene calls are TRBV5-4 and TRBJ1-2; D is possibly TRBD1 (5 bases). V dropped 3 bases and J dropped 0 bases, with 18 bases sitting between them. This CDR3 spans 17 amino acids. CDR1 SGHNT and CDR2 YYREEE come from the germline V gene (reference sequence). CDR3 nucleotide sequence: TGTGCCAGCAGCTACCCCCCCAGGGACCACCCTAACTATGGCTACACCTTC. Its translation is CASSYPPRDHPNYGYTF. Full variable domain (remainder filled in from reference TRBV5-4 and TRBJ1-2): ETGVTQSPTHLIKTRGQQVTLRCSSQSGHNTVSWYQQALGQGPQFIFQYYREEENGRGNFPPRFSGLQFPNYSSELNVNALELDDSALYLCASSYPPRDHPNYGYTFGSGTRLTVV.

This chain uses TRBV29-1 with TRBJ2-3, with 12 bases that match TRBD1. The CDR3 is 14 residues long. The V gene end was trimmed by 5 bases and the J gene end by 3 bases; junction bases not matched to a gene: 3. Per the germline V gene, CDR1 is SQVTM and CDR2 is ANQGSEA. The CDR3 loop is CSVRDRGPTDTQYF. The DNA for the CDR3 is TGCAGCGTTCGGGACAGGGGGCCTACAGATACGCAGTATTTT.

The V and J genes are TRBV28 and TRBJ1-1, with TRBD1 identical over 7 bases. Germline lookup yields CDR1 MDHEN and CDR2 SYDVKM. V lost 4 bases and J lost 0; bases outside the gene matches: 8. This CDR3 region has 16 residues. The CDR3 is CASSSTRQGVNTEAFF. Here the CDR3 DNA reads TGTGCCAGCAGTTCAACCCGACAGGGCGTGAACACTGAAGCTTTCTTT.

This clone was seen once. This rearrangement joins TRBV5-1 to TRBJ1-2, with TRBD1 matching 8 bases. V was clipped by 6 bases and J by 7 bases; unmatched bases: 17. The CDR3 is 16 residues long. CDR1 and CDR2 from the germline V gene are SGHRS and YFSETQ. Here the CDR3 reads CASNTNAGQGAFGYTF. CDR3 sequence (DNA): TGCGCCAGCAATACAAACGCCGGGCAGGGGGCGTTTGGCTACACCTTC.

The V and J genes are TRBV4-3 and TRBJ2-5, with D perhaps TRBD1 or TRBD2 (5 bases each). Germline lookup yields CDR1 LGHNA and CDR2 YSLEER. The CDR3 has 15 residues. The V end was cut by 2 bases, the J end by 4 bases, with 14 bases between. CDR3 amino acids: CASSQTRGQGETQYF. As DNA, the CDR3 is TGCGCCAGCAGCCAAACTAGAGGCCAGGGAGAGACCCAGTACTTC.

In the case of this clone: At one boundary the junction diverges from the germline segment, which might be a read error. This chain links TRBV2 with TRBJ1-6, with D possibly TRBD1 on 5 matching bases. The CDR3 has 15 residues. Germline assignment: CDR1 SNHLY and CDR2 FYNNEI. The CDR3 here is CASSFTGLKNSPLHF. The CDR3 bases are TGTGCCAGCAGTTTTACAGGTCTGAAAAATTCACCCCTTCACTTT. The full variable domain, its missing parts supplied by reference TRBV2 and TRBJ1-6, is EPEVTQTPSHQVTQMGQEVILRCVPISNHLYFYWYRQILGQKVEFLVSFYNNEISEKSEIFDDQFSVERPDGSNFTLKIRSTKLEDSAMYFCASSFTGLKNSPLHFGNGTRLTVT.

The J gene is TRBJ1-2, the V gene TRBV9; the D is unclear. Per the germline V gene, CDR1 is SGDLS and CDR2 is YYNGEE. The CDR3 has 15 amino acids. Trimming cost V 0 bases and J 8 bases, with 17 bases left between them. The CDR3 here is CASSVGEGALYGYTF. The CDR3 coding sequence is TGTGCCAGCAGCGTAGGGGAGGGCGCCTTATACGGCTACACCTTC.

This chain connects TRBV10-3 to TRBJ1-1; no clear D. With 0 bases removed from V and 5 bases from J, the gap between germline ends came to 7 bases. CDR3 size: 13 residues. CDR1 and CDR2 (germline): ENHRY, SYGVKD. The CDR3 DNA follows: TGTGCCATCAGTGAGTCAGGGCGGACTGAAGCTTTCTTT. Translation: CAISESGRTEAFF.

This chain links TRBV15 with TRBJ1-2; TRBD1 might be the D (5 bases). The germline CDR1 and CDR2 sequences are LNHNV and YYDKDF (reference sequence). V lost 2 bases and J lost 4, with 11 bases in between. This CDR3 is 14 amino acids long. The CDR3 region is CATSRLFDSYGYTF. CDR3 nucleotide sequence: TGTGCCACCAGCAGACTATTTGACAGCTATGGCTACACCTTC.

The chain combines TRBV27 with TRBJ2-3; TRBD2 is a possible D gene (6 bases). This CDR3 spans 12 amino acids. Germline lookup yields CDR1 MNHEY and CDR2 SMNVEV (reference sequence). The V gene lost 3 bases and the J gene lost 8 bases, with 9 bases spanning the gap. The CDR3 sequence is CASSFGGPTQYF. CDR3 DNA sequence: TGTGCCAGCAGTTTCGGAGGGCCTACGCAGTATTTT.

The V call is TRBV28, the J call TRBJ2-7; D is uncertain. V was pared by 5 bases and J by 4 bases, with 15 bases between. CDR1 and CDR2 (germline): MDHEN, SYDVKM. The CDR3 sequence is 14 residues long. CDR3 sequence reads: CASSPPTGRYEQYF. CDR3 DNA sequence: TGTGCCAGCAGTCCGCCGACTGGTAGGTACGAGCAGTACTTC.

Here the CDR3 DNA reads TGTGCCAGCAGAGCCGGGACAGCGAACACCGGGGAGCTGTTTTTT. It encodes CASRAGTANTGELFF. The chain joins TRBV10-3 to TRBJ2-2; 7 bases are shared with TRBD1. Germline CDR1 and CDR2: ENHRY and SYGVKD. The CDR3 consists of 15 residues. V dropped 10 bases and J dropped 0; count of bases not matched to a gene: 8.

The chain joins TRBV6-5 to TRBJ1-1; D gene ambiguous. CDR3 length equals 12 residues. The ends were cut back, 4 bases at V and 0 bases at J, with 3 bases in the middle. CDR1 is MNHEY and CDR2 is SVGAGI in the germline V gene. Here the CDR3 reads CASSSVNTEAFF. The CDR3 bases are TGTGCCAGCAGTTCTGTGAACACTGAAGCTTTCTTT.

The V and J genes are TRBV5-6 and TRBJ2-2, with D uncertain. This CDR3 region has 14 residues. V lost 2 bases and J 5 bases, leaving 10 bases between the germline ends. The germline CDR1 and CDR2 sequences are SGHDT and YYEEEE. This CDR3 reads CASSLLWETGELFF. CDR3 bases: TGTGCCAGCAGCTTATTGTGGGAAACCGGGGAGCTGTTTTTT.

The chain uses TRBV11-3 and TRBJ2-6; D is unresolved. The CDR3 totals 17 residues. CDR1 SGHNT and CDR2 YENEEA come from the germline V gene. Trimming pared 0 bases from V and 0 bases from J, leaving 9 bases between. The CDR3 sequence is CASSLDATRSGANVLTF. CDR3 DNA: TGTGCCAGCAGCTTAGACGCAACCCGCTCTGGGGCCAACGTCCTGACTTTC.

This sequence joins TRBV5-1 and TRBJ1-4; D call uncertain. The CDR3 has 15 residues. Looked up from germline, CDR1 is SGHRS and CDR2 is YFSETQ. Trimming removed 0 bases at V and 0 bases at J, with 6 bases between. CDR3 protein: CASSLGPATNEKLFF. CDR3 coding DNA: TGCGCCAGCAGCTTGGGCCCGGCAACTAATGAAAAACTGTTTTTT.

V is TRBV7-9 and J is TRBJ2-3, with 10 bases fitting TRBD1. This CDR3 has 15 amino acids. The germline V gene encodes CDR1 SEHNR and CDR2 FQNEAQ (reference sequence). Trimming cost V 2 bases and J 4 bases; bases outside gene matches: 3. The CDR3 spells CASSLRDRGADTQYF. The CDR3 DNA reads as TGTGCCAGCAGCTTACGGGACAGGGGAGCAGATACGCAGTATTTT.

The rearrangement uses TRBV6-4 and TRBJ2-1; a possible D gene is TRBD2 (6 bases). There are 15 residues in the CDR3. Germline V CDR1 and CDR2: MRHNA, SNTAGT. Trimming cost V 2 bases and J 14 bases, with 22 bases left between them. Here the CDR3 reads CASSDPGSSASSKFF. DNA of the CDR3: TGTGCCAGCAGTGACCCAGGGTCTAGCGCCAGCAGCAAGTTCTTC.